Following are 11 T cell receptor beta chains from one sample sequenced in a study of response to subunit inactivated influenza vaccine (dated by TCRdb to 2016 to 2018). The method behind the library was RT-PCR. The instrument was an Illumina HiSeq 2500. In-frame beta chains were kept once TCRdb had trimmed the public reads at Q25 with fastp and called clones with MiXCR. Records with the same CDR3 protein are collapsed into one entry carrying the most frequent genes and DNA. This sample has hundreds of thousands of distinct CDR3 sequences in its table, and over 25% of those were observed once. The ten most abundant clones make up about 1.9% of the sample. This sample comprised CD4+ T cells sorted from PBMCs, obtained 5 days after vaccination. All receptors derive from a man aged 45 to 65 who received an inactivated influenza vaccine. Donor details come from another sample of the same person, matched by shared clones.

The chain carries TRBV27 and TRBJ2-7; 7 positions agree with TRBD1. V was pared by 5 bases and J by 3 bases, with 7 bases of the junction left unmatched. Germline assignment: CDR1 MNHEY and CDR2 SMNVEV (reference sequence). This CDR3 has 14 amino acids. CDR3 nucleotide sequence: TGTGCCAGCAGTCTGGGACAGCAAATCTACGAGCAGTACTTC. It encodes CASSLGQQIYEQYF.

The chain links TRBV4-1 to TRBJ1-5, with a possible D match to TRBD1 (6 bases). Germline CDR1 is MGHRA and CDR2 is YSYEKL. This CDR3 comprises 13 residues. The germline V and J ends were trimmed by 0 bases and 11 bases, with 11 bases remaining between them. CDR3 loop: CASSQEQGWSQHF. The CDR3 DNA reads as TGCGCCAGCAGCCAAGAACAGGGTTGGTCCCAGCATTTT.

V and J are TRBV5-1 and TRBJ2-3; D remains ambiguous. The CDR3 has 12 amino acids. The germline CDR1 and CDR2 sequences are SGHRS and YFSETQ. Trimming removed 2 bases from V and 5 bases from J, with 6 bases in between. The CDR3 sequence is CASSFLGDTQYF. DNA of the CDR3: TGCGCCAGCAGCTTTCTGGGAGATACGCAGTATTTT.

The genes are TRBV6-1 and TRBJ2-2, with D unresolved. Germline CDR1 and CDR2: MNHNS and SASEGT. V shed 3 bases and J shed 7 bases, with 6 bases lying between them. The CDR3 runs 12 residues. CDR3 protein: CASSEAYGELFF. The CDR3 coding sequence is TGTGCCAGCAGTGAGGCATACGGGGAGCTGTTTTTT.

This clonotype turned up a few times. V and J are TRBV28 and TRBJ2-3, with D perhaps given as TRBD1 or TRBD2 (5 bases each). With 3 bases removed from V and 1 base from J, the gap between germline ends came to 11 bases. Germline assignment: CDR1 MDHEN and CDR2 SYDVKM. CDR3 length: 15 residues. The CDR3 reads CASSFGGWGTDTQYF. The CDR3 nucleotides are TGTGCCAGCAGTTTTGGGGGTTGGGGCACAGATACGCAGTATTTT.

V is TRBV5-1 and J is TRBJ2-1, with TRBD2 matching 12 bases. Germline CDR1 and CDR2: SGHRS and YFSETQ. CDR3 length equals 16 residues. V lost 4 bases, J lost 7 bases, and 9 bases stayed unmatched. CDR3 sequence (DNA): TGCGCCAGCAGCACCCGACCGACTAGCGGGAGTAATGAGCAGTTCTTC. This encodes CASSTRPTSGSNEQFF.

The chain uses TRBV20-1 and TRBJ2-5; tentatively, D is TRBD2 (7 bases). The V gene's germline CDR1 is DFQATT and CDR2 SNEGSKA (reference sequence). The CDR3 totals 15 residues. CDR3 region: CFALPQGGRSETQYF. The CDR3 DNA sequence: TGCTTTGCCCTACCACAGGGCGGGAGAAGTGAGACCCAGTACTTC.

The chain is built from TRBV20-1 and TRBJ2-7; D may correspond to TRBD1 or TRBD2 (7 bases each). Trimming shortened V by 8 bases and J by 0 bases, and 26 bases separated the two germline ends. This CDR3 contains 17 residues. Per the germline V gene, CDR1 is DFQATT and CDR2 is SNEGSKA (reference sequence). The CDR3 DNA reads TGCAGTATAAAGTACAGGGGCGCCGGGACTAACTCCTACGAGCAGTACTTC. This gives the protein CSIKYRGAGTNSYEQYF.

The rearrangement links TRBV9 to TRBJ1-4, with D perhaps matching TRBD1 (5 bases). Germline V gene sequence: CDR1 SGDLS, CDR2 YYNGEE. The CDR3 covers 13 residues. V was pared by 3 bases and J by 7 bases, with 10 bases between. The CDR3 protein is CASSEGLSEKLFF. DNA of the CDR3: TGTGCCAGCAGCGAGGGACTATCTGAAAAACTGTTTTTT.

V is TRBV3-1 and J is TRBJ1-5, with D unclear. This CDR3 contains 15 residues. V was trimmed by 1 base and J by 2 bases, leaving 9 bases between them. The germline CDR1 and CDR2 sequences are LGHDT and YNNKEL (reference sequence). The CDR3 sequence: CASSQGPQGNQPQHF. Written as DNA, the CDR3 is TGTGCCAGCAGCCAAGGCCCGCAGGGCAATCAGCCCCAGCATTTT.

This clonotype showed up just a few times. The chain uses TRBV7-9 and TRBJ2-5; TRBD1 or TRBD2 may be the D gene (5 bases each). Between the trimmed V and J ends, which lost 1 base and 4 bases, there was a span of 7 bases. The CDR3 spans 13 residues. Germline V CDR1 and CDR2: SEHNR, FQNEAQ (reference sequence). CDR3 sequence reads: CASSLVGAETQYF. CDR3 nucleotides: TGTGCCAGCAGCTTAGTCGGGGCAGAGACCCAGTACTTC.